The clone carrying this T cell receptor (beta chain) was observed a handful of times. The data derive from a study of T cells after yellow fever vaccination. For TCR, cDNA came from 5'RACE template switching, which added a universal primer site and UMIs. A single record per CDR3 protein comes from TCRdb applying MiXCR to the 5' RACE reads. The table records some 340,000 distinct CDR3 sequences, around 10% of them present only once. The specimen was CD4+ T cells sorted from PBMCs, collected 45 days after the yellow fever booster vaccination. This clonotype was obtained from a man aged 18 to 29 who received the YFV17D yellow fever vaccine.

The CDR3 DNA follows: TGTGCCAGCAGTCAGAGAGTTAGCACAGATACGCAGTATTTT. This encodes CASSQRVSTDTQYF. V gene TRBV7-9 combines with J gene TRBJ2-3; no definite D call. V was shortened by 6 bases and J by 0 bases, with 10 bases between the two germline ends. The CDR3 runs 14 residues. Germline V gene lookup returns CDR1 SEHNR and CDR2 FQNEAQ (reference sequence).